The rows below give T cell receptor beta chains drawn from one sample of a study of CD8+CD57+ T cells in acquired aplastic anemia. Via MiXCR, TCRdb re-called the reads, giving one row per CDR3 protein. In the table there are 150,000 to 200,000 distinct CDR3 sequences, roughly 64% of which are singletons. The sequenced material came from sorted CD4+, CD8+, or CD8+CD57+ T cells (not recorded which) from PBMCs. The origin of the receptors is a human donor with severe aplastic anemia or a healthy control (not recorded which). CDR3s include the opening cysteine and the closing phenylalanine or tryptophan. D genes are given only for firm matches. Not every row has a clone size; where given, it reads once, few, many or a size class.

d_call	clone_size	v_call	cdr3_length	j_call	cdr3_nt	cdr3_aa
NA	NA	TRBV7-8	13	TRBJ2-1	TGTGCCAGCAGCCGAGTGGGGGTAAATGAGCAGTTCTTC	CASSRVGVNEQFF
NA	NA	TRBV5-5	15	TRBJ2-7	TGTGCCAGCAGGCCGGTCGGGGCTGCATCTATTGAGCAGTACTTC	CASRPVGAASIEQYF
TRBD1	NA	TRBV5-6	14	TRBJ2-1	TGTGCCAGCAGCTTGGGGACAGGGGTGCATGAGCAGTTCTTC	CASSLGTGVHEQFF
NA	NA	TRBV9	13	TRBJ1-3	TGTGCCAGCAGCGTGAGTGGTGGAAACACCATATATTTT	CASSVSGGNTIYF
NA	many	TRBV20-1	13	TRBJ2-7	TGCAGTGCAATTCTGGACGGTGACTACGAGCAGTACTTC	CSAILDGDYEQYF
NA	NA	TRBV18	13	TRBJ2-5	TGTGCCAGCTCACCACCTCTAGGGGAGACCCAGTACTTC	CASSPPLGETQYF
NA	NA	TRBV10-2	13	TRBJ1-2	TGCGCCAGCAGTGAGAAGGGTGACTATGGCTACACCTTC	CASSEKGDYGYTF
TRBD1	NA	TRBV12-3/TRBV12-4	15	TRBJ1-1	TGTGCCAGCAGTTTCGGGACAGGGCGGCGAACTGAAGCTTTCTTT	CASSFGTGRRTEAFF
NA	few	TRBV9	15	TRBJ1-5	TGTGCCAGCAGCCCCGGGGCCCTCAGCAGTCAGCCCCAGCATTTT	CASSPGALSSQPQHF
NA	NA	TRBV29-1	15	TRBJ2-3	TGCAGCGTTGAAAGACAGGTATTGAGGACAGATACGCAGTATTTT	CSVERQVLRTDTQYF
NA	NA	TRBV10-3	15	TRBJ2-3	TGTGCCATCAGTAGAACATCTCCTAGCACAGATACGCAGTATTTT	CAISRTSPSTDTQYF
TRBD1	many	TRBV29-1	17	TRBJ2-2	TGCAGCGTTGAAGAATTTACCGGGACAGGCAACACCGGGGAGCTGTTTTTT	CSVEEFTGTGNTGELFF
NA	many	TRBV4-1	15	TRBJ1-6	NA	CASSQDSAPGSPLHF
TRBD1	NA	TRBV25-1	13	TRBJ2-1	TGTGCCAGCAGTAAGACAGGGGGCGGTGAGCAGTTCTTC	CASSKTGGGEQFF
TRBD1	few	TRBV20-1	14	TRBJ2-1	TGCAGTGCCATCCGGACAGGAGAGCACAATGAGCAGTTCTTC	CSAIRTGEHNEQFF
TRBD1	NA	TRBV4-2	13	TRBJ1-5	TGTGCCAGCAGCCACGCGACAGGGCAGCCCCAGCATTTT	CASSHATGQPQHF
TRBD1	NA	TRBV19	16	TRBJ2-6	TGTGCCAGTAGTGACAGGGGGCGCAGTGGGGCCAACGTCCTGACTTTC	CASSDRGRSGANVLTF
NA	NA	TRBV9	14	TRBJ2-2	TGTGCCAGCAGCGTGCAGATTTACACCGGGGAGCTGTTTTTT	CASSVQIYTGELFF
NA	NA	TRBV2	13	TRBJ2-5	TGTGCCAGCAGGGAACAGGGTACTGGGACCCAGTACTTC	CASREQGTGTQYF
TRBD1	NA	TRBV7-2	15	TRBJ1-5	TGTGCCAGCAGCTTAATACAGGGGGTCGGTCAGCCCCAGCATTTT	CASSLIQGVGQPQHF
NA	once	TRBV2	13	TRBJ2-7	TGTGCCAGCAGTGTTTCCACACTGGGCGAGCAGTACTTC	CASSVSTLGEQYF
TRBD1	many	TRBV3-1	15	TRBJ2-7	TGTGCCAGCAGCCCGATAGGGGGCGACTCCTACGAGCAGTACTTC	CASSPIGGDSYEQYF
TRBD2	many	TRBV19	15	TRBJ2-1	TGTGCCAGTAGTATAGTAGCGGGGGTACCCAATGAGCAGTTCTTC	CASSIVAGVPNEQFF
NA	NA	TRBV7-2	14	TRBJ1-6	TGTGCCAGCAGCTTATTGGCGGGGAATTCACCCCTCCACTTT	CASSLLAGNSPLHF
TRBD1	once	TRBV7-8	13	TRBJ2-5	TGTGCCAGCACCGGGACAGGGGCAGGGACCCAGTACTTC	CASTGTGAGTQYF
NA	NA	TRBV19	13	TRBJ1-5	TGTGCCAGTAGTATAGGAGGCCCGCGGCCCCAGCATTTT	CASSIGGPRPQHF
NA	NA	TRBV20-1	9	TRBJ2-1	TGCAGTGCTAGGTATGAGCAGTTCTTC	CSARYEQFF
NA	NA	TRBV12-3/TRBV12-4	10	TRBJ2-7	TGTGCCAGCAGTAGATACGAGCAGTACTTC	CASSRYEQYF
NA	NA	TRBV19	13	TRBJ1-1	TGTGCCAGTAGGGGGGGCACCAACACTGAAGCTTTCTTT	CASRGGTNTEAFF
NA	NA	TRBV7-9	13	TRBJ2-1	TGTGCCAGCAGCGCCCCAATCGGTAATGAGCAGTTCTTC	CASSAPIGNEQFF
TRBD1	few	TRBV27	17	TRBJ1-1	TGTGCCAGCAGTTCCTACTTGGGACAGGGGGAGAACACTGAAGCTTTCTTT	CASSSYLGQGENTEAFF
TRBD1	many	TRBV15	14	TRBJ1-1	TGTGCCACCAGCAGACTTACAGGGGCCGCTGAAGCTTTCTTT	CATSRLTGAAEAFF
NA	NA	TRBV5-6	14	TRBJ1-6	TGTGCCAGCAGCTTGGGACTCGGCAATTCACCCCTCCACTTC	CASSLGLGNSPLHF